This note documents a single TCR beta chain sequence. One end of the junction fails to match germline, which may point to a read error. The CDR3 totals 14 residues. The V gene's germline CDR1 is MRHNA and CDR2 SNTAGT. Researchers took RNA transcripts and amplified the TCR beta CDR3 regions from them. The primer set for the first-round RT-PCR of the TCR CDR3 was HTBI. One entry per CDR3 protein results from TCRdb running MiXCR on the multiplex PCR reads. The sample lists 730,000 or so distinct CDR3 sequences, over 15% occurring once. This sample was included in a study of T cells in Graves' hyperthyroidism and ophthalmopathy.

Sample: blood. The chain combines TRBV6-4 with TRBJ1-2; 8 positions agree with TRBD1. The origin of this receptor is a woman aged 50 to 65 with Graves' hyperthyroidism that later progressed to Graves' ophthalmopathy. The CDR3 region has the DNA TGTGCCATCAGTTACTCGCAGGGGGCGCGAGGCTACACCTTC. This codes for CAISYSQGARGYTF.